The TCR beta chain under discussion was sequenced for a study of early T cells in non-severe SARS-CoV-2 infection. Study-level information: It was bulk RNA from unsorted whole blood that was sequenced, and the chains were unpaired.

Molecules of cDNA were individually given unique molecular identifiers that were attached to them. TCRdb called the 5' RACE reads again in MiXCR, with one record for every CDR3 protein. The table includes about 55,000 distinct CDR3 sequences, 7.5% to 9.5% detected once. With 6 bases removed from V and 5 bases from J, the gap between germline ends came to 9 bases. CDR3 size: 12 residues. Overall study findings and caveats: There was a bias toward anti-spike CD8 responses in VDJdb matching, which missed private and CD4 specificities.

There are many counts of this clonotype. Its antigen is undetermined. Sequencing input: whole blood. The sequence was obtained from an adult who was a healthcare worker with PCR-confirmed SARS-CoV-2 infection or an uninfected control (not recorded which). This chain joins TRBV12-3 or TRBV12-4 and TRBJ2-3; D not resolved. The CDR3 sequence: CASRTPGDTQYF. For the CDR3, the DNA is TGTGCCAGCAGGACCCCCGGAGATACGCAGTATTTT.